Below, 9 T cell receptor beta chains from the same sample are listed, as sequenced in a study of vaccination effects on CD4 cells after COVID-19. The repertoire was sequenced with immunoSEQ multiplex PCR; TCRdb's copy has only in-frame clones and lacks some. The sample has 40,000 to 50,000 clones; about three quarters are singletons. No antigens are known for them. Expansion with viral peptide pools was applied to antigen-specific CD4+ T cells by the ViraFEST assay prior to sequencing. Between days 10 and 11 of culture, CD4+ T cells were separated out. The person had a PCR-confirmed SARS-CoV-2 infection during March to December 2020. The sequences come from CD4+ T cells from PBMCs cultured with a peptide pool, collected before COVID-19 vaccination. The receptors were gathered from a human donor who had a prior SARS-CoV-2 infection.

The chain has TRBV6-1 and TRBJ2-1; D may be TRBD1 (6 bases). V shed 1 base and J shed 3 bases, with 10 bases lying between them. Germline values: CDR1 MNHNS, CDR2 SASEGT. This CDR3 is 15 amino acids long. The CDR3 spells CASSEVKGGYNEQFF. CDR3 DNA: TGTGCCAGCAGTGAAGTGAAAGGGGGCTACAATGAGCAGTTCTTC.

The chain joins TRBV5-1 to TRBJ1-2; 8 bases fit TRBD1. This CDR3 comprises 15 residues. Germline lookup yields CDR1 SGHRS and CDR2 YFSETQ. Germline trimming cut 4 bases from V and 1 base from J; bases unmatched to any gene: 6. In DNA, the CDR3 is TGCGCCAGCAGCCCCCGGGACAGGCATAACTATGGCTACACCTTC. Its translation is CASSPRDRHNYGYTF. The full variable domain, in which reference TRBV5-1 and TRBJ1-2 provide the parts outside the CDR3, is KAGVTQTPRYLIKTRGQQVTLSCSPISGHRSVSWYQQTPGQGLQFLFEYFSETQRNKGNFPGRFSGRQFSNSRSEMNVSTLELGDSALYLCASSPRDRHNYGYTFGSGTRLTVV.

This clone was counted a few times. The chain couples TRBV5-6 to TRBJ2-3; 10 positions match TRBD2. Trimming cost V 3 bases and J 1 base; bases outside gene matches: 2. The CDR3 has 15 residues. In germline, CDR1 is SGHDT, CDR2 YYEEEE. CDR3 in DNA: TGTGCCAGCAGCTCCGGGACTAGCGGCACAGATACGCAGTATTTT. It translates to CASSSGTSGTDTQYF. The complete variable domain, with remaining parts taken from reference TRBV5-6 and TRBJ2-3, reads DAGVTQSPTHLIKTRGQQVTLRCSPKSGHDTVSWYQQALGQGPQFIFQYYEEEERQRGNFPDRFSGHQFPNYSSELNVNALLLGDSALYLCASSSGTSGTDTQYFGPGTRLTVL.

This clone came up a few times. CDR3 DNA sequence: TGTGCCAGCACCCCGAGTGGAAACACCGGGGAGCTGTTTTTT. It encodes CASTPSGNTGELFF. The chain carries TRBV2 and TRBJ2-2, with D unresolved. Germline V gene data show CDR1 as SNHLY and CDR2 as FYNNEI. The length of the CDR3 is 14 residues. Trimming cost V 7 bases and J 2 bases, with 11 bases left between them.

The chain combines TRBV9 with TRBJ2-1, with 7 bases that match TRBD1. With V trimmed by 5 bases and J by 2 bases, 4 bases remained unmatched. Germline values: CDR1 SGDLS, CDR2 YYNGEE. The CDR3 contains 14 residues. CDR3 protein: CASSQRGPYNEQFF. As DNA, the CDR3 is TGTGCCAGCAGTCAAAGGGGGCCCTACAATGAGCAGTTCTTC.

The J gene is TRBJ2-1, the V gene TRBV30; tentatively, D is TRBD1 (6 bases). There are 16 residues in the CDR3. With 1 base removed from V and 7 bases from J, the gap between germline ends came to 20 bases. CDR1 is GTSNPN, CDR2 SVGIG, per germline (reference sequence). This CDR3 reads CAWSGGPDGIRNEQFF. The CDR3 bases are TGTGCCTGGAGTGGGGGGCCGGACGGGATCAGGAATGAGCAGTTCTTC.

This clone turned up a few times. The CDR3 nucleotides read TGTGCCAGTAGTATACCGGGCCCGGCGGGCTACACCTTC. Amino acid sequence: CASSIPGPAGYTF. The V and J genes are TRBV19 and TRBJ1-2; D is unresolved. CDR1 is LNHDA and CDR2 is SQIVND in the germline V gene (reference sequence). This CDR3 region has 13 residues. Deletions cut 2 bases from V and 8 bases from J, with 12 bases between.

The CDR3 spells CASSFWGNQPQHF. Here the CDR3 DNA reads TGTGCCAGCAGCTTTTGGGGCAATCAGCCCCAGCATTTT. This rearrangement joins TRBV7-2 to TRBJ1-5; D is unclear. The CDR3 loop spans 13 amino acids. V lost 3 bases, J lost 2 bases, and 5 bases lay in between. Germline assignment: CDR1 SGHTA and CDR2 FQGNSA. Full variable domain (outside the CDR3, taken from reference TRBV7-2 and TRBJ1-5): GAGVSQSPSNKVTEKGKDVELRCDPISGHTALYWYRQSLGQGLEFLIYFQGNSAPDKSGLPSDRFSAERTGGSVSTLTIQRTQQEDSAVYLCASSFWGNQPQHFGDGTRLSIL.

V usage is TRBV6-2 or TRBV6-3 and J usage is TRBJ2-7, with D perhaps TRBD2 (5 bases). This CDR3 spans 13 amino acids. From germline, CDR1 is MNHEY and CDR2 SVGEGT. V gave up 0 bases and J gave up 7 bases, with 10 bases separating them. The CDR3 sequence is CASSYSWSGEQYF. In DNA, the CDR3 is TGTGCCAGCAGTTACTCGTGGTCGGGGGAGCAGTACTTC.